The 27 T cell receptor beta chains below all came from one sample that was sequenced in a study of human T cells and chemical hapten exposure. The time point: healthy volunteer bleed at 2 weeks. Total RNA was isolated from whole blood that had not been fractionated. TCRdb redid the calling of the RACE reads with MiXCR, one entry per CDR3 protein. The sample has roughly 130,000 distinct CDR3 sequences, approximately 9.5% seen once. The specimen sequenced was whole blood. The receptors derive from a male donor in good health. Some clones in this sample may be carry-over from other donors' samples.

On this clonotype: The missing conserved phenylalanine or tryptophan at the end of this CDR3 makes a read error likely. This CDR3 reads CASSFHGLYEQYS. In nucleotides, the CDR3 is TGTGCCAGCAGTTTTCACGGTCTCTACGAGCAGTACTCC. The chain is built from TRBV12-3 or TRBV12-4 and TRBJ2-7; no clear D. The CDR3 has 13 amino acids. Deletions cut 3 bases from V and 3 bases from J, with 9 bases between.

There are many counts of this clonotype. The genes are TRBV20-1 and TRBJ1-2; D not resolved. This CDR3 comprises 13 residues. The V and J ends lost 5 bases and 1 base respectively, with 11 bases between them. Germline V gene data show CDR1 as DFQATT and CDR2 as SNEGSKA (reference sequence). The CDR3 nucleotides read TGCAGTGCTGACCTACCTTTTAACTATGGCTACACCTTC. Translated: CSADLPFNYGYTF.

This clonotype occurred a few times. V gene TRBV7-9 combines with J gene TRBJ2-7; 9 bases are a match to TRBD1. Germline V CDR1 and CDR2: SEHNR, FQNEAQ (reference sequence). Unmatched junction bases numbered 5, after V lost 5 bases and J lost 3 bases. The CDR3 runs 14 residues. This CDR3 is CASSRGQGDYEQYF. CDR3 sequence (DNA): TGTGCCAGCAGCCGGGGACAGGGCGACTACGAGCAGTACTTC. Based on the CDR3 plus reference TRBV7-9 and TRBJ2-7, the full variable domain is DTGVSQNPRHKITKRGQNVTFRCDPISEHNRLYWYRQTLGQGPEFLTYFQNEAQLEKSRLLSDRFSAERPKGSFSTLEIQRTEQGDSAMYLCASSRGQGDYEQYFGPGTRLTVT.

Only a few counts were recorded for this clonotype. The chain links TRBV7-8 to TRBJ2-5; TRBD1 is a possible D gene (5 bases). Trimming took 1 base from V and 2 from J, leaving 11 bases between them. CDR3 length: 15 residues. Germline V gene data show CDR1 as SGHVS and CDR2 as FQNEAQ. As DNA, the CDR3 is TGTGCCAGCAGCTTAGTTGGGCAGGGTCAAGAGACCCAGTACTTC. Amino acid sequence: CASSLVGQGQETQYF.

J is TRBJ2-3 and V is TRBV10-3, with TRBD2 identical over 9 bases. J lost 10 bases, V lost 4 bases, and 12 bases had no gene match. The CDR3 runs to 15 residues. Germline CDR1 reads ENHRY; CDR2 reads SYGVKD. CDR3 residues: CAISVRREGPIAQYF. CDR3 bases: TGTGCCATCAGTGTAAGGCGGGAGGGCCCGATCGCGCAGTATTTT.

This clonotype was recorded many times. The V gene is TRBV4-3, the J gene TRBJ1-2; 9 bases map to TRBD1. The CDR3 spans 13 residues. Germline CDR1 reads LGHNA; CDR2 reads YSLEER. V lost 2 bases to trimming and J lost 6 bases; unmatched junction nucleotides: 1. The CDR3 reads CASSQRTGDGYTF. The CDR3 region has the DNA TGCGCCAGCAGCCAACGGACAGGGGATGGCTACACCTTC.

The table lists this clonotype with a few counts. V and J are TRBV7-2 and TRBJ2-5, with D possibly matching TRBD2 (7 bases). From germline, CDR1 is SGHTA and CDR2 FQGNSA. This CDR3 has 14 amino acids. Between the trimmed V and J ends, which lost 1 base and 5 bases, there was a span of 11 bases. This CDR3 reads CASSLGGGAETQYF. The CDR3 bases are TGTGCCAGCAGCTTAGGAGGGGGGGCGGAGACCCAGTACTTC. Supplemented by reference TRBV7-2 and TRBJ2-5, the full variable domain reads GAGVSQSPSNKVTEKGKDVELRCDPISGHTALYWYRQSLGQGLEFLIYFQGNSAPDKSGLPSDRFSAERTGGSVSTLTIQRTQQEDSAVYLCASSLGGGAETQYFGPGTRLLVL.

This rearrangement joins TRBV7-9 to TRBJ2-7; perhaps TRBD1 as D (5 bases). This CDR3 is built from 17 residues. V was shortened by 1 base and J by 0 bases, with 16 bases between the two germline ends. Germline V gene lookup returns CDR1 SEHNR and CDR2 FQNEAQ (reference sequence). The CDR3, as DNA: TGTGCCAGCAGCTTAGGAGGACAAGGTGCGAGCTCCTACGAGCAGTACTTC. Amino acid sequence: CASSLGGQGASSYEQYF. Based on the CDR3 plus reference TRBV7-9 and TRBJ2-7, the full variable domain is DTGVSQNPRHKITKRGQNVTFRCDPISEHNRLYWYRQTLGQGPEFLTYFQNEAQLEKSRLLSDRFSAERPKGSFSTLEIQRTEQGDSAMYLCASSLGGQGASSYEQYFGPGTRLTVT.

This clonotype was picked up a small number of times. CDR3 residues: CASSGQNSYNEQFF. The CDR3 DNA sequence: TGTGCCAGCAGCGGACAGAACTCCTACAATGAGCAGTTCTTC. The gene calls are TRBV12-3 or TRBV12-4 and TRBJ2-1, with a tentative D call TRBD1 (6 bases). CDR3 length: 14 residues. Trimming removed 6 bases from V and 0 bases from J, with 9 bases in between.

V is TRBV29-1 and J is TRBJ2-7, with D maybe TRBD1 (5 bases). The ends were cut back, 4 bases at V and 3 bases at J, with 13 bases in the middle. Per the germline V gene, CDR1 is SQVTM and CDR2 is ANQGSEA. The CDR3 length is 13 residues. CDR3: CSVAKGQGYEQYF. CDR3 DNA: TGCAGCGTTGCAAAGGGTCAGGGCTACGAGCAGTACTTC.

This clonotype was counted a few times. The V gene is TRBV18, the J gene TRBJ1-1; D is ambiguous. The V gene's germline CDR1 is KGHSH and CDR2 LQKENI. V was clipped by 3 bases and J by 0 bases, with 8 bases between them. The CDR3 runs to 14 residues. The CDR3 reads CASSPPDVNTEAFF. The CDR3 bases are TGTGCCAGCTCACCCCCGGACGTGAACACTGAAGCTTTCTTT.

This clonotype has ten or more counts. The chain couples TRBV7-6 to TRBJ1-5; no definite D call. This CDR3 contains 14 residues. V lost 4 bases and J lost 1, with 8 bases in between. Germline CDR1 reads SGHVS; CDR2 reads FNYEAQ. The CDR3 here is CASSSGLSNQPQHF. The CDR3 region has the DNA TGTGCCAGCAGCTCGGGTCTGAGCAATCAGCCCCAGCATTTT.

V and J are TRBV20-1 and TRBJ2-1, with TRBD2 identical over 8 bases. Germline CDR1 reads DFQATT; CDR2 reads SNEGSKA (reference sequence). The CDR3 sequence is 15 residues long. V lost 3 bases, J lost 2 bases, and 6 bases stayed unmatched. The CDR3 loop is CSASGGLAAYNEQFF. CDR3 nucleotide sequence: TGCAGTGCTAGTGGTGGACTAGCAGCCTACAATGAGCAGTTCTTC.

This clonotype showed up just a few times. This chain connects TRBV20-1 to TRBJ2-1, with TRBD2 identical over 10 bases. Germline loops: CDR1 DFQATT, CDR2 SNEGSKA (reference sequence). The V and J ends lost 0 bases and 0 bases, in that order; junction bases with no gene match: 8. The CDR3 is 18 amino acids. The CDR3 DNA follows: TGCAGTGCTAGAGATGCGCTAGCGGGGGCCAGCTCCTACAATGAGCAGTTCTTC. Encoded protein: CSARDALAGASSYNEQFF.

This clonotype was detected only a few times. The CDR3 region has the DNA TGTGCCGCAGCCCGGGATCTAATCACCTACAATGAGCAGTTCTTC. Translating it yields CAAARDLITYNEQFF. This chain links TRBV6-6 with TRBJ2-1; D might be TRBD2 (5 bases). From germline, CDR1 is MNHNY and CDR2 SVGAGI (reference sequence). Trimming shortened V by 11 bases and J by 2 bases, and 19 bases separated the two germline ends. This CDR3 is 15 amino acids long.

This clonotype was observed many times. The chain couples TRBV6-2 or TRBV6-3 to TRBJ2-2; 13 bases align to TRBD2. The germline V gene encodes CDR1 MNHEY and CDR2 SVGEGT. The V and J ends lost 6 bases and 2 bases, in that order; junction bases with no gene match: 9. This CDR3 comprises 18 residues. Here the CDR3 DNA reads TGTGCCAGCAGCCCACGACTAGCGGGGGGTATTAACACCGGGGAGCTGTTTTTT. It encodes CASSPRLAGGINTGELFF.

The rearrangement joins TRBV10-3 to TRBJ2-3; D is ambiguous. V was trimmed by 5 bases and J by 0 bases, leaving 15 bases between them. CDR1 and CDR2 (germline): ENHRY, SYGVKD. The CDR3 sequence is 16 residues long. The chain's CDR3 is CAISSKGVSSTDTQYF. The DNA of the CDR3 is TGTGCCATCAGTTCTAAGGGTGTTTCTAGCACAGATACGCAGTATTTT.

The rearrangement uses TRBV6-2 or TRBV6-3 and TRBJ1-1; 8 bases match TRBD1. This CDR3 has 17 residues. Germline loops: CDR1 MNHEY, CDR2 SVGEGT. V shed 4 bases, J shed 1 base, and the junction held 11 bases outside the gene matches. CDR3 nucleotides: TGTGCCAGCAGTTCGTGGGCAGGGGGCCGAGGGAACACTGAAGCTTTCTTT. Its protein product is CASSSWAGGRGNTEAFF.

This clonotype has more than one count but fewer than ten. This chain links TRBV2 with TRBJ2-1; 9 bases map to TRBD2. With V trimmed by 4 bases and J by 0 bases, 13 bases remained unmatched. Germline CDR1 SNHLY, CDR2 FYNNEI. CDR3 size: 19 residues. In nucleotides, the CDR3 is TGTGCCAGCAGTGCCCCTCCCTTAGGGCGGGAGGGCTCCTACAATGAGCAGTTCTTC. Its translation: CASSAPPLGREGSYNEQFF.

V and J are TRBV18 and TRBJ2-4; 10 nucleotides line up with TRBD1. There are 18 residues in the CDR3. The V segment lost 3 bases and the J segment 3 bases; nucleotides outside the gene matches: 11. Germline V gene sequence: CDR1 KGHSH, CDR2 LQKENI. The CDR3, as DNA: TGTGCCAGCTCACCTTTCTTGACAGGGGGCTCGGGCAAAAACATTCAGTACTTC. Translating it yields CASSPFLTGGSGKNIQYF.

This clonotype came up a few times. The CDR3 DNA is TGCGCCAGCACGGGACAGGGCCCCTACGAGCAGTACTTC. It is translated as CASTGQGPYEQYF. The V and J genes are TRBV5-1 and TRBJ2-7, with 9 bases matching TRBD1. Trimming cost V 6 bases and J 2 bases; bases outside gene matches: 3. The CDR3 covers 13 residues. Germline V lookup: CDR1 SGHRS, CDR2 YFSETQ.

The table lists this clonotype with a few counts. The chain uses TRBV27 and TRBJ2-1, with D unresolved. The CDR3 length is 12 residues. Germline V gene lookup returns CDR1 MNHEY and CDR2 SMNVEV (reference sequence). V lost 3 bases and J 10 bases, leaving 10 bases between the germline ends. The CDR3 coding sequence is TGTGCCAGCAGTTTTGGGGTCGGCGAGCAGTTCTTC. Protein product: CASSFGVGEQFF.

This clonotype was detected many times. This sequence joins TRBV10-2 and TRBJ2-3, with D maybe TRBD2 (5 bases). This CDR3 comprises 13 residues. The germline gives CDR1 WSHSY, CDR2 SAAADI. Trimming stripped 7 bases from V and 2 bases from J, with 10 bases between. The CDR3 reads CASMRAATDTQYF. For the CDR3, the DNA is TGCGCCAGCATGAGAGCGGCCACAGATACGCAGTATTTT.

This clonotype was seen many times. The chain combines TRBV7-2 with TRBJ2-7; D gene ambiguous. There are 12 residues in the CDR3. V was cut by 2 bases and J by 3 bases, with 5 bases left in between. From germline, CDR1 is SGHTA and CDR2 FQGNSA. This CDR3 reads CASSLNFYEQYF. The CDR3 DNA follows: TGTGCCAGCAGCTTAAATTTCTACGAGCAGTACTTC.

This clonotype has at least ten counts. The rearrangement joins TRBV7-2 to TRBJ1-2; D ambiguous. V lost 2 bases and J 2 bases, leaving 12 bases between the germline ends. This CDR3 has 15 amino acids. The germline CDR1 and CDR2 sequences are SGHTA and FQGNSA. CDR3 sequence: CASSLTLNTNYGYTF. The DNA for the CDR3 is TGTGCCAGCAGCTTAACTTTGAACACAAACTATGGCTACACCTTC. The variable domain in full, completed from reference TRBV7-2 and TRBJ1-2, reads GAGVSQSPSNKVTEKGKDVELRCDPISGHTALYWYRQSLGQGLEFLIYFQGNSAPDKSGLPSDRFSAERTGGSVSTLTIQRTQQEDSAVYLCASSLTLNTNYGYTFGSGTRLTVV.

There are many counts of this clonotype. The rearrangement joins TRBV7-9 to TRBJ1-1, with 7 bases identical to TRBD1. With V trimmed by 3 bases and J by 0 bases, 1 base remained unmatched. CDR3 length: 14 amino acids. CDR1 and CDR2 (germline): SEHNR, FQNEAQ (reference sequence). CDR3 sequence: CASSLTGMNTEAFF. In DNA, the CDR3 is TGTGCCAGCAGCTTGACAGGGATGAACACTGAAGCTTTCTTT.

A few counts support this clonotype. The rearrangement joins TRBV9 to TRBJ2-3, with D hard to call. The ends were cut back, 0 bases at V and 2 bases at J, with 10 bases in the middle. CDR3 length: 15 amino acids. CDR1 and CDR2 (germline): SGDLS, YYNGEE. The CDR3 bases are TGTGCCAGCAGCGTAGGACCCTCCTACACAGATACGCAGTATTTT. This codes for CASSVGPSYTDTQYF.